Listed below are T cell receptor beta chains from one sample, sequenced in a study of regulatory T cells in long-lasting Graves disease. TCRdb re-called the multiplex PCR reads with MiXCR, one entry per CDR3 protein. The data hold approximately 480,000 distinct CDR3 sequences, with 15% to 20% observed a single time. The sample was also linked to a second study, of T cells in Graves' hyperthyroidism and ophthalmopathy.

The starting material was peripheral blood mononuclear cells (PBMCs), obtained at new diagnosis, from a patient treated with antithyroid drugs. Source of these receptors: a man aged 40-49 years with Graves disease. CDR3s include the opening cysteine and the closing phenylalanine or tryptophan. Each record gives: V gene, clone size, D gene, J gene, CDR3 protein, CDR3 DNA. D genes are given only for firm matches. Part of the rows lack a size; the others show once, few, many or a class for expanded clones.

v_gene: TRBV25-1; abundance: NA; d_gene: TRBD1; j_gene: TRBJ1-5; CDR3aa: CASSDHRGIQPQHF; CDR3nt: TGTGCCAGCAGTGACCACAGGGGAATTCAGCCCCAGCATTTT
v_gene: TRBV5-1; abundance: NA; d_gene: TRBD2; j_gene: TRBJ2-1; CDR3aa: CASSLGAGIMHEQFF; CDR3nt: TGCGCCAGCAGCTTGGGAGCGGGAATAATGCATGAGCAGTTCTTC
v_gene: TRBV30; abundance: many; d_gene: NA; j_gene: TRBJ1-2; CDR3aa: CAWSVRNVYGYTF; CDR3nt: TGTGCCTGGAGTGTTAGAAACGTCTATGGCTACACCTTC
v_gene: TRBV7-2; abundance: NA; d_gene: TRBD1; j_gene: TRBJ1-5; CDR3aa: CASSLIQGGQPQHF; CDR3nt: TGTGCCAGCAGCTTGATACAGGGGGGTCAGCCCCAGCATTTT
v_gene: TRBV6-1; abundance: many; d_gene: TRBD1; j_gene: TRBJ1-5; CDR3aa: CATKTGDYSNQPQHF; CDR3nt: TGTGCCACCAAGACAGGGGATTATAGCAATCAGCCCCAGCATTTT
v_gene: TRBV7-9; abundance: many; d_gene: TRBD1; j_gene: TRBJ2-7; CDR3aa: CASSLTGESSYEQYF; CDR3nt: TGTGCCAGCAGCTTAACAGGGGAAAGCTCCTACGAGCAGTACTTC
v_gene: TRBV7-2; abundance: many; d_gene: TRBD2; j_gene: TRBJ2-5; CDR3aa: CASSLAVEETQYF; CDR3nt: TGTGCCAGCAGCCTAGCGGTGGAAGAGACCCAGTACTTC
v_gene: TRBV20-1; abundance: many; d_gene: TRBD1; j_gene: TRBJ1-6; CDR3aa: CSARNRGDSPLHF; CDR3nt: TGCAGTGCAAGGAACAGGGGCGATTCACCCCTCCACTTT
v_gene: TRBV6-5; abundance: few; d_gene: NA; j_gene: TRBJ2-7; CDR3aa: CASSYGKEPGEQYF; CDR3nt: TGTGCCAGCAGTTACGGAAAGGAGCCGGGCGAGCAGTACTTC
v_gene: TRBV2; abundance: many; d_gene: TRBD1; j_gene: TRBJ2-7; CDR3aa: CASSQDRDSYEQYF; CDR3nt: TGTGCCAGCAGTCAGGACAGGGATTCCTACGAGCAGTACTTC
v_gene: TRBV2; abundance: many; d_gene: NA; j_gene: TRBJ2-1; CDR3aa: CASHDYNEQFF; CDR3nt: TGTGCCAGCCATGACTACAATGAGCAGTTCTTC
v_gene: TRBV20-1; abundance: NA; d_gene: NA; j_gene: TRBJ1-1; CDR3aa: CSARVLRAGILNTEAFF; CDR3nt: TGCAGTGCTAGAGTTTTGCGGGCAGGGATTCTGAACACTGAAGCTTTCTTT
v_gene: TRBV7-9; abundance: many; d_gene: NA; j_gene: TRBJ2-1; CDR3aa: CASSLGVGFLNEQFF; CDR3nt: TGTGCCAGCAGCTTAGGGGTAGGATTTCTCAATGAGCAGTTCTTC
v_gene: TRBV6-2/TRBV6-3; abundance: NA; d_gene: TRBD2; j_gene: TRBJ2-4; CDR3aa: CASSYSSAGAAKNIQYF; CDR3nt: TGTGCCAGCAGTTACTCGAGCGCGGGAGCGGCCAAAAACATTCAGTACTTC
v_gene: TRBV6-1; abundance: many; d_gene: NA; j_gene: TRBJ2-2; CDR3aa: CAGSGANRVKSNTGELFF; CDR3nt: TGTGCCGGGAGTGGCGCAAATCGAGTAAAATCGAACACCGGGGAGCTGTTTTTT
v_gene: TRBV28; abundance: many; d_gene: NA; j_gene: TRBJ2-7; CDR3aa: CASSYGQPPEQYF; CDR3nt: TGTGCCAGCAGCTACGGACAGCCCCCCGAGCAGTACTTC
v_gene: TRBV24-1; abundance: NA; d_gene: NA; j_gene: TRBJ1-5; CDR3aa: CATSDPAGGGNQPQHF; CDR3nt: TGTGCCACCAGTGACCCGGCAGGCGGGGGCAATCAGCCCCAGCATTTT
v_gene: TRBV11-3; abundance: many; d_gene: TRBD1; j_gene: TRBJ2-5; CDR3aa: CASSLEKWGQNQETQYF; CDR3nt: TGTGCCAGCAGCTTAGAGAAATGGGGACAGAACCAAGAGACCCAGTACTTC
v_gene: TRBV5-6; abundance: many; d_gene: TRBD2; j_gene: TRBJ2-7; CDR3aa: CASSARREGHYEQYF; CDR3nt: TGTGCCAGCAGCGCCCGCCGGGAGGGCCACTACGAGCAGTACTTC
v_gene: TRBV6-1; abundance: many; d_gene: TRBD2; j_gene: TRBJ2-3; CDR3aa: CASRTSGSTSTDTQYF; CDR3nt: TGTGCCAGCAGGACTAGCGGGAGTACTAGCACAGATACGCAGTATTTT
v_gene: TRBV6-1; abundance: NA; d_gene: TRBD2; j_gene: TRBJ2-1; CDR3aa: CASTQGLADYNEQFF; CDR3nt: TGTGCCAGCACCCAGGGACTAGCAGATTACAATGAGCAGTTCTTC
v_gene: TRBV20-1; abundance: many; d_gene: TRBD2; j_gene: TRBJ2-1; CDR3aa: CSARVIGTSGLEQFF; CDR3nt: TGCAGTGCTAGAGTTATCGGGACTAGCGGCCTTGAGCAGTTCTTC
v_gene: TRBV20-1; abundance: few; d_gene: NA; j_gene: TRBJ1-2; CDR3aa: CSALLAPSLNYGYTF; CDR3nt: TGCAGTGCTCTATTGGCCCCGAGCCTTAACTATGGCTACACCTTC
v_gene: TRBV28; abundance: NA; d_gene: NA; j_gene: TRBJ2-3; CDR3aa: CASMKGPGLFSTDTQYF; CDR3nt: TGTGCCAGCATGAAAGGGCCGGGACTCTTTAGCACAGATACGCAGTATTTT
v_gene: TRBV29-1; abundance: NA; d_gene: TRBD1; j_gene: TRBJ2-7; CDR3aa: CSAGTGAPYEQYF; CDR3nt: TGCAGCGCGGGTACAGGGGCTCCCTACGAGCAGTACTTC
v_gene: TRBV7-6; abundance: NA; d_gene: TRBD2; j_gene: TRBJ2-2; CDR3aa: CASRGLAGRTGELFF; CDR3nt: TGTGCCAGCAGGGGACTAGCGGGACGCACCGGGGAGCTGTTTTTT
v_gene: TRBV6-1; abundance: few; d_gene: NA; j_gene: TRBJ1-4; CDR3aa: CASSRVYEKLFF; CDR3nt: TGTGCCAGCAGCAGGGTATATGAAAAACTGTTTTTT
v_gene: TRBV29-1; abundance: NA; d_gene: NA; j_gene: TRBJ1-2; CDR3aa: CSVEEREGYTF; CDR3nt: TGCAGCGTTGAAGAACGGGAAGGCTACACCTTC
v_gene: TRBV6-5; abundance: many; d_gene: TRBD1; j_gene: TRBJ2-5; CDR3aa: CASSLDRGLWETQYF; CDR3nt: TGTGCCAGCAGTTTGGACAGGGGCCTTTGGGAGACCCAGTACTTC